This T cell receptor (beta chain) was found in a study of cytomegalovirus exposure and HLA in healthy donors. Findings and caveats of the study: The authors later linked a missense DCLRE1C variant to TCR beta V- and J-gene trimming. Most subjects had HLA-A and HLA-B alleles reportedly predicted accurately by TCR beta sequences.

This clone was detected once. The antigen remains unidentified. The PCR made use of 60 Vbeta and 13 Jbeta primers. The table came from immunoSEQ multiplex PCR; TCRdb's copy has only in-frame clones and leaves some out. The profile shows under 150,000 clones, around 75% of them singletons. The germline V and J ends were trimmed by 3 bases and 2 bases, with 11 bases remaining between them. The CDR3 runs 14 residues. Germline V gene lookup returns CDR1 MDHEN and CDR2 SYDVKM. Sequenced input: PBMCs. The J gene is TRBJ2-7, the V gene TRBV28, with no clear D. The TCR originated in a man in his 60s in good health and CMV-seronegative. CDR3 in DNA: TGTGCCAGCAGTTTTCTACCCGCGGCCTACGAGCAGTACTTC. Translated: CASSFLPAAYEQYF. Looking up the rest from reference TRBV28 and TRBJ2-7 gives the full variable domain: DVKVTQSSRYLVKRTGEKVFLECVQDMDHENMFWYRQDPGLGLRLIYFSYDVKMKEKGDIPEGYSVSREKKERFSLILESASTNQTSMYLCASSFLPAAYEQYFGPGTRLTVT.